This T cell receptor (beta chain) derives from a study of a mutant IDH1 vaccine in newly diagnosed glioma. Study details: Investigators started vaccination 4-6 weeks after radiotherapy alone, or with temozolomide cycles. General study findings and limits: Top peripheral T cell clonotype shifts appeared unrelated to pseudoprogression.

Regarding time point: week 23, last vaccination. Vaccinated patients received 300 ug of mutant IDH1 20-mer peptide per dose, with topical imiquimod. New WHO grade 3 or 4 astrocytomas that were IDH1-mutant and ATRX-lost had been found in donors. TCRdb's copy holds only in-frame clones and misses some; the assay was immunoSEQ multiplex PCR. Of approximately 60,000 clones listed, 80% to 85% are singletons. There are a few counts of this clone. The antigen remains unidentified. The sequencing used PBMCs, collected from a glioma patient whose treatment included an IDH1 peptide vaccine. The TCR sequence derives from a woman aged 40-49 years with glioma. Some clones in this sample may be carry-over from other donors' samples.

In DNA, the CDR3 is TGTGCCAGTCGGGACAGGGCGGGTGGGGACGGCTACACCTTC. It is translated as CASRDRAGGDGYTF. This chain joins TRBV19 and TRBJ1-2, with 9 bases fitting TRBD1. With 8 bases clipped from V and 8 bases from J, the junction kept 12 bases outside the gene matches. Germline V CDR1 and CDR2: LNHDA, SQIVND (reference sequence). CDR3 length: 14 amino acids.